Included here is one TCR beta chain sequence, with context. This specimen belongs to a study of cytomegalovirus exposure and HLA in healthy donors. 13 Jbeta primers and 60 Vbeta primers were used for the PCR. The table came from immunoSEQ multiplex PCR; TCRdb's copy has only in-frame clones and leaves some out. The sample shows around 300,000 clones, 65% to 85% of them seen only once. The CDR3 runs 15 residues. Trimming left V 0 bases short and J 2 bases short, with 12 bases between. Looked up from germline, CDR1 is SGHRS and CDR2 is YFSETQ. The receptor was isolated from a female donor in good health and CMV-seronegative. This sequence joins TRBV5-1 and TRBJ2-7, with D perhaps TRBD2 (6 bases). Source material: PBMCs. CDR3 bases: TGCGCCAGCAGCTTGGAAGGTAGCGGTGCCTACGAGCAGTACTTC. It encodes CASSLEGSGAYEQYF. Full variable domain (remainder filled in from reference TRBV5-1 and TRBJ2-7): KAGVTQTPRYLIKTRGQQVTLSCSPISGHRSVSWYQQTPGQGLQFLFEYFSETQRNKGNFPGRFSGRQFSNSRSEMNVSTLELGDSALYLCASSLEGSGAYEQYFGPGTRLTVT.